This T cell receptor (beta chain) appears in the sequencing data of a study of T cells in Graves' hyperthyroidism and ophthalmopathy. The TCR beta CDR3 regions underwent amplification using RNA transcripts as the source. An initial round of RT-PCR targeting the TCR CDR3 relied on the HTBI primer set. TCRdb reanalysed the multiplex PCR reads using MiXCR and keeps one entry per CDR3 protein. Of around 580,000 distinct CDR3 sequences listed, 16% are singletons. This clonotype occurred many times. Per germline, CDR1 GTSNPN and CDR2 SVGIG (reference sequence). The CDR3 has 10 amino acids. Deletions cut 8 bases from V and 6 bases from J, with 9 bases between.

This receptor was obtained from a woman aged 18-30 years with Graves' hyperthyroidism. The rearrangement links TRBV30 to TRBJ2-3; no definite D call. The sample comprised blood. This CDR3 is CALMGDTQYF. The CDR3, as DNA: TGTGCCCTCATGGGGGATACGCAGTATTTT.